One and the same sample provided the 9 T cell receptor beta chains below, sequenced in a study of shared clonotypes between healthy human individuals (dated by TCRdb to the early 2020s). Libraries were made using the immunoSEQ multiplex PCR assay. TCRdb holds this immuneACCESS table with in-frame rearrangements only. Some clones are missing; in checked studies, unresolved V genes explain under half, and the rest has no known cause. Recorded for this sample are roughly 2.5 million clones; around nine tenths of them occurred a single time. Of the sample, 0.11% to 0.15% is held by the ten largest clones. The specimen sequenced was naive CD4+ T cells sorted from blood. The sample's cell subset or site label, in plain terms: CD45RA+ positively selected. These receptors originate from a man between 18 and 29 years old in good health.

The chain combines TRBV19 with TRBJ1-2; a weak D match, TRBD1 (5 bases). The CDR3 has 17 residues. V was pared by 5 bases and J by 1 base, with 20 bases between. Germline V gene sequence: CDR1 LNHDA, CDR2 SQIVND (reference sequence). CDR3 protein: CASSSPGETALNYGYTF. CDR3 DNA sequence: TGTGCCAGTAGTTCGCCGGGCGAGACAGCGCTTAACTATGGCTACACCTTC.

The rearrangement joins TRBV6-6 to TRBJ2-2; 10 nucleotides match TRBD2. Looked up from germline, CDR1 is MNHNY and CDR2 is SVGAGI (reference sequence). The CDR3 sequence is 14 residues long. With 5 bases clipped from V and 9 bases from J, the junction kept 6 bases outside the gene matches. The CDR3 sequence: CASSTSGNPWELFF. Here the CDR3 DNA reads TGTGCCAGCAGTACTAGCGGGAACCCCTGGGAGCTGTTTTTT.

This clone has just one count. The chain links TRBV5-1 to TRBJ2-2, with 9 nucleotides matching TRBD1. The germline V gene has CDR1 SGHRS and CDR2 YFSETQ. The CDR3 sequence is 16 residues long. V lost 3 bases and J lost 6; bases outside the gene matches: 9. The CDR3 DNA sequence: TGCGCCAGCAGCTCCGTCCCGGGACAGGGAGCCGGGGAGCTGTTTTTT. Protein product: CASSSVPGQGAGELFF.

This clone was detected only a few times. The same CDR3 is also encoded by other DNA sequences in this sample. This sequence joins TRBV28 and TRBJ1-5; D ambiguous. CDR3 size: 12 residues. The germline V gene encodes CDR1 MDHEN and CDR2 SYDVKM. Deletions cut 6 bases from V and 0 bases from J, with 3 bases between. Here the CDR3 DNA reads TGTGCCAGCAGAGATAGCAATCAGCCCCAGCATTTT. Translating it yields CASRDSNQPQHF.

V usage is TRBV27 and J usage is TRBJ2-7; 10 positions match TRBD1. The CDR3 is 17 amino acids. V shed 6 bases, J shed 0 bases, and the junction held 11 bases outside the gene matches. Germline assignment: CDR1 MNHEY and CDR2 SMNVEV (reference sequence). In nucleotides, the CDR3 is TGTGCCAGCAGCCGCCTACCGGGACAGGGGTCCTCCTACGAGCAGTACTTC. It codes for CASSRLPGQGSSYEQYF.

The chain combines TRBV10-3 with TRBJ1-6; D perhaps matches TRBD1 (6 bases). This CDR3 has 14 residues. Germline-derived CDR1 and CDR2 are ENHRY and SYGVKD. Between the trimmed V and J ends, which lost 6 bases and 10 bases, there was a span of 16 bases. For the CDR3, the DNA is TGTGCCATCAGGATTCGGGACAAGGGATCACCCCTCCACTTT. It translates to CAIRIRDKGSPLHF.

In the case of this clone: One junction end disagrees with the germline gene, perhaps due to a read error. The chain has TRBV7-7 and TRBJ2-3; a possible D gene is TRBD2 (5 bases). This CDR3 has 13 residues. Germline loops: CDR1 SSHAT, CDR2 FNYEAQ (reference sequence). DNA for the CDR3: TGTGCTAGCAGCTTAGAGCGGACAGATACGCAGTATTTT. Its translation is CASSLERTDTQYF. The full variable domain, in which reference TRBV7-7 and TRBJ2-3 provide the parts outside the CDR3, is GAGVSQSPRYKVTKRGQDVTLRCDPISSHATLYWYQQALGQGPEFLTYFNYEAQPDKSGLPSDRFSAERPEGSISTLTIQRTEQRDSAMYRCASSLERTDTQYFGPGTRLTVL.

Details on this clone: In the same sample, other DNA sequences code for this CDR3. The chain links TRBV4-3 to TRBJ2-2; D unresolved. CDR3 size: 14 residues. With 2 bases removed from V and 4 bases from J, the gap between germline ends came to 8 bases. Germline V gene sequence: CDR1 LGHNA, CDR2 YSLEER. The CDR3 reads CASSQSSGTGELFF. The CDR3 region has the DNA TGCGCCAGCAGCCAATCCTCGGGCACCGGGGAGCTGTTTTTT.

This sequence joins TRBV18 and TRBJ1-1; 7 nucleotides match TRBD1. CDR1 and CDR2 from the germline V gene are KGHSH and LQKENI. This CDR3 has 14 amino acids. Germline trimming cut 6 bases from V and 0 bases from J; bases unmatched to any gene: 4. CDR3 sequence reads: CASSSDRLNTEAFF. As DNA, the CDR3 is TGTGCCAGCTCTTCGGACAGGTTGAACACTGAAGCTTTCTTT.